This TCR beta chain was obtained from a study of T-cell reconstitution after alpha-beta-depleted transplantation in children. Regarding the study as a whole: Some patients' high day-60 TCRbeta diversity was traced to surviving recipient T cells and thymic progenitors. About two months after transplant, alpha-beta T cells reportedly came from several hundred expanded graft clones. After one year, T-cell counts and TCRbeta diversity mostly came from new T cells.

Molecular barcoding with unique molecular identifiers was used for the TCRbeta library. TCRdb fed the PCR reads into MiXCR, producing one record per CDR3 protein. The top ten hold more than 2% of the sample, which has about 240,000 distinct CDR3 sequences, roughly 23% seen once. This clonotype was detected only a few times. The antigen is undetermined. V was cut by 5 bases and J by 7 bases, with 11 bases left in between. This CDR3 has 12 amino acids. The germline gives CDR1 DFQATT, CDR2 SNEGSKA (reference sequence). This TCR was recovered from a girl aged 2-10 years with Fanconi anemia, due to receive a stem cell transplant. V and J are TRBV20-1 and TRBJ2-2, with D perhaps TRBD1 (5 bases). This specimen consisted of PBMCs, obtained before TCRalphabeta/CD19-depleted stem cell transplant. The CDR3 DNA is TGCAGTGCTTCCAGGGCTTACGGGGAGCTGTTTTTT. Amino acid sequence: CSASRAYGELFF.